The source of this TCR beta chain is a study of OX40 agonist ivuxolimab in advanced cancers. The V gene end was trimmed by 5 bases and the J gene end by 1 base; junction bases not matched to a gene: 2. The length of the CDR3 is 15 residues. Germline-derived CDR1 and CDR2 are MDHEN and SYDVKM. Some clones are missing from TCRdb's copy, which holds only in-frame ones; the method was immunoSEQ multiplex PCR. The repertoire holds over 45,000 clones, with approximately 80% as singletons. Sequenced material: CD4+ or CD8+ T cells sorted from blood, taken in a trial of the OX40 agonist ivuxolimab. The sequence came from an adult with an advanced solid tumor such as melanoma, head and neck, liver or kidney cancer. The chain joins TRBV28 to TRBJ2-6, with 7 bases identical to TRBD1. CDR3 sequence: CASSIRGSGANVLTF. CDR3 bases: TGTGCCAGCAGTATCAGGGGGTCTGGGGCCAACGTCCTGACTTTC. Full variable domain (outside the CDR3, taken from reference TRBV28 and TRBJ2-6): DVKVTQSSRYLVKRTGEKVFLECVQDMDHENMFWYRQDPGLGLRLIYFSYDVKMKEKGDIPEGYSVSREKKERFSLILESASTNQTSMYLCASSIRGSGANVLTFGAGSRLTVL.